One sample yielded the 27 T cell receptor beta chains listed below, sequenced in a study of T cell changes during pregnancy in multiple sclerosis. Assay used: immunoSEQ multiplex PCR; TCRdb lists only in-frame clones, some missing. The table records tens of thousands of clones, about 90% of them present only once. The source was peripheral blood, collected in the first trimester of pregnancy. The receptors were gathered from a female donor in good health, enrolled as a control in a pregnancy study.

The chain recombines TRBV19 with TRBJ1-2; 8 positions agree with TRBD1. This CDR3 comprises 15 residues. Germline CDR1 and CDR2: LNHDA and SQIVND (reference sequence). V trimming: 4 bases; J trimming: 7 bases; junction bases outside the gene matches: 11. CDR3 sequence: CASSTLPGQGLGYTF. The CDR3, as DNA: TGTGCCAGTAGTACCCTCCCCGGACAGGGACTTGGCTACACCTTC.

The CDR3 coding sequence is TGCGCCAGCAGCTTGGGTCCGGGGAACACTGAAGCTTTCTTT. Amino acids: CASSLGPGNTEAFF. The rearrangement uses TRBV5-1 and TRBJ1-1; no clear D gene. Between the trimmed V and J ends, which lost 0 bases and 1 base, there was a span of 7 bases. This CDR3 comprises 14 residues. Looked up from germline, CDR1 is SGHRS and CDR2 is YFSETQ. Full variable domain (missing parts from reference TRBV5-1 and TRBJ1-1): KAGVTQTPRYLIKTRGQQVTLSCSPISGHRSVSWYQQTPGQGLQFLFEYFSETQRNKGNFPGRFSGRQFSNSRSEMNVSTLELGDSALYLCASSLGPGNTEAFFGQGTRLTVV.

This clone was recorded a few times. This chain uses TRBV19 with TRBJ2-7; D may be TRBD2 (7 bases). Germline values: CDR1 LNHDA, CDR2 SQIVND (reference sequence). The V end lost 7 bases, the J end lost 0 bases, and 13 bases lay between the germline ends. There are 14 residues in the CDR3. In DNA, the CDR3 is TGTGCCAGTACCCCGGGGGGCCTCTCCTACGAGCAGTACTTC. Translating it yields CASTPGGLSYEQYF.

The V and J genes are TRBV28 and TRBJ1-2; TRBD1 matches 9 bases. Trimming cost V 2 bases and J 4 bases; bases outside gene matches: 8. The germline CDR1 and CDR2 sequences are MDHEN and SYDVKM. The CDR3 contains 16 residues. This CDR3 is CASSLRGMDRGYGYTF. In nucleotides, the CDR3 is TGTGCCAGCAGTTTACGTGGGATGGACAGGGGCTATGGCTACACCTTC.

The rearrangement uses TRBV29-1 and TRBJ2-3, with D perhaps TRBD2 (6 bases). This CDR3 has 15 amino acids. V dropped 4 bases and J dropped 0 bases, with 14 bases sitting between them. CDR1 is SQVTM and CDR2 is ANQGSEA in the germline V gene. In DNA, the CDR3 is TGCAGCGTTGGTGACGGGGGTCCTAGCACAGATACGCAGTATTTT. Translating it yields CSVGDGGPSTDTQYF.

This sequence joins TRBV14 and TRBJ1-1; 7 bases map to TRBD1. The CDR3 is 15 amino acids. V lost 0 bases, J lost 5 bases, and 6 bases stayed unmatched. From germline, CDR1 is SGHDN and CDR2 FVKESK. This CDR3 is CASSQDPGGRTEAFF. DNA for the CDR3: TGTGCCAGCAGCCAAGACCCAGGGGGGCGAACTGAAGCTTTCTTT.

The V call is TRBV6-1, the J call TRBJ2-3; 7 bases line up with TRBD2. Germline V gene lookup returns CDR1 MNHNS and CDR2 SASEGT. The CDR3 contains 16 residues. With 4 bases clipped from V and 1 base from J, the junction kept 8 bases outside the gene matches. The CDR3 DNA sequence: TGTGCCAGCAGTGGTCTGGGGCGGGAGCGCACAGATACGCAGTATTTT. Translating gives CASSGLGRERTDTQYF.

V is TRBV14 and J is TRBJ2-3; 8 bases are a match to TRBD2. V trimming: 4 bases; J trimming: 5 bases; junction bases outside the gene matches: 5. CDR1 is SGHDN, CDR2 FVKESK, per germline. The CDR3 runs to 14 residues. CDR3 sequence (DNA): TGTGCCAGCAGCCGAGCGGGGGTGCGAGATACGCAGTATTTT. Its translation is CASSRAGVRDTQYF.

The J gene is TRBJ1-6, the V gene TRBV6-6, with 8 bases identical to TRBD1. V was clipped by 2 bases and J by 8 bases; unmatched bases: 5. Germline loops: CDR1 MNHNY, CDR2 SVGAGI (reference sequence). This CDR3 is 15 amino acids long. The CDR3 protein is CASSYGTGDDSPLHF. CDR3 bases: TGTGCCAGCAGTTACGGGACAGGAGATGATTCACCCCTCCACTTT.

V usage is TRBV2 and J usage is TRBJ2-1; 10 bases agree with TRBD2. The CDR3 is made up of 14 amino acids. V lost 7 bases and J lost 6; bases outside the gene matches: 6. The germline gives CDR1 SNHLY, CDR2 FYNNEI. CDR3 nucleotides: TGTGCCAGCATCGAGCGGGAGGGCCGCAATGAGCAGTTCTTC. Its translation: CASIEREGRNEQFF.

This chain joins TRBV7-9 and TRBJ2-6, with a tentative D call TRBD2 (7 bases). The ends were cut back, 1 base at V and 2 bases at J, with 12 bases in the middle. In germline, CDR1 is SEHNR, CDR2 FQNEAQ (reference sequence). CDR3 length: 17 residues. The CDR3: CASSLGGGLAGANVLTF. The CDR3 DNA is TGTGCCAGCAGCTTAGGGGGGGGGCTTGCTGGGGCCAACGTCCTGACTTTC.

The chain employs TRBV9 and TRBJ1-4, with D possibly matching TRBD1 (6 bases). The CDR3 is 15 amino acids. Between the trimmed V and J ends, which lost 4 bases and 0 bases, there was a span of 10 bases. Germline V gene lookup returns CDR1 SGDLS and CDR2 YYNGEE. The DNA for the CDR3 is TGTGCCAGCAGCCCTAGGGGGTCAACTAATGAAAAACTGTTTTTT. Amino acid sequence: CASSPRGSTNEKLFF.

The V gene is TRBV11-2, the J gene TRBJ1-4, with TRBD1 identical over 11 bases. The germline V gene encodes CDR1 SGHAT and CDR2 FQNNGV. V shed 7 bases and J 3 bases; nucleotides not matched to a gene: 7. The CDR3 has 16 amino acids. As DNA, the CDR3 is TGTGCCAGCACCCAAGGACAGGGGGCGTCTAATGAAAAACTGTTTTTT. This sequence encodes CASTQGQGASNEKLFF. Supplemented by reference TRBV11-2 and TRBJ1-4, the full variable domain reads EAGVAQSPRYKIIEKRQSVAFWCNPISGHATLYWYQQILGQGPKLLIQFQNNGVVDDSQLPKDRFSAERLKGVDSTLKIQPAKLEDSAVYLCASTQGQGASNEKLFFGSGTQLSVL.

This chain uses TRBV4-1 with TRBJ2-2, with TRBD2 matching over 9 bases. Germline lookup yields CDR1 MGHRA and CDR2 YSYEKL. CDR3 length: 16 residues. With 8 bases clipped from V and 1 base from J, the junction kept 8 bases outside the gene matches. The CDR3 is CASEPSGIENTGELFF. CDR3 nucleotide sequence: TGCGCCAGCGAGCCTAGCGGGATAGAGAACACCGGGGAGCTGTTTTTT.

The chain recombines TRBV25-1 with TRBJ1-5, with a possible D match to TRBD1 (5 bases). Germline CDR1 is MGHDK and CDR2 is SYGVNS. The V gene lost 4 bases and the J gene lost 1 base, with 11 bases spanning the gap. The CDR3 runs 15 residues. The CDR3 sequence: CASSATTESNQPQHF. CDR3 nucleotide sequence: TGTGCCAGCAGTGCTACGACAGAGAGCAATCAGCCCCAGCATTTT.

The CDR3 region is CASSLGTAGNTIYF. In DNA form, the CDR3 reads TGCGCCAGCAGCTTGGGGACAGCTGGAAACACCATATATTTT. This rearrangement joins TRBV5-1 to TRBJ1-3; D perhaps matches TRBD1 (6 bases). CDR3 size: 14 residues. The V and J ends lost 0 bases and 2 bases respectively, with 6 bases between them. The germline V gene encodes CDR1 SGHRS and CDR2 YFSETQ.

The chain links TRBV7-8 to TRBJ2-5, with unresolved D. Trimming removed 5 bases from V and 0 bases from J, with 7 bases in between. The CDR3 totals 13 residues. From germline, CDR1 is SGHVS and CDR2 FQNEAQ. CDR3 sequence reads: CASSPTDQETQYF. The CDR3 DNA sequence: TGTGCCAGCAGCCCTACAGACCAAGAGACCCAGTACTTC.

The CDR3 spells CASSPSTGWETQYF. As DNA, the CDR3 is TGTGCCAGTAGTCCCTCGACAGGGTGGGAGACCCAGTACTTC. The V gene is TRBV19, the J gene TRBJ2-5; 7 nucleotides agree with TRBD1. Losses at the gene ends were 5 bases for V and 5 bases for J; bases not matched to a gene: 8. Germline V gives CDR1 LNHDA, CDR2 SQIVND (reference sequence). This CDR3 is 14 amino acids long. The full variable domain, its missing parts supplied by reference TRBV19 and TRBJ2-5, is DGGITQSPKYLFRKEGQNVTLSCEQNLNHDAMYWYRQDPGQGLRLIYYSQIVNDFQKGDIAEGYSVSREKKESFPLTVTSAQKNPTAFYLCASSPSTGWETQYFGPGTRLLVL.

This chain links TRBV27 with TRBJ1-1, with D maybe TRBD1 (6 bases). Per germline, CDR1 MNHEY and CDR2 SMNVEV (reference sequence). The CDR3 spans 17 residues. The V end lost 0 bases, the J end lost 1 base, and 15 bases lay between the germline ends. The CDR3 reads CASSLSVRGAWNTEAFF. CDR3 coding DNA: TGTGCCAGCAGTTTATCGGTTCGGGGGGCCTGGAACACTGAAGCTTTCTTT.

The J gene is TRBJ1-6, the V gene TRBV5-1, with D possibly TRBD1 on 5 matching bases. V was trimmed by 3 bases and J by 9 bases, leaving 16 bases between them. Germline V gene lookup returns CDR1 SGHRS and CDR2 YFSETQ. The CDR3 sequence is 15 residues long. CDR3 residues: CASSSWGGEGSPLHF. In DNA, the CDR3 is TGCGCCAGCAGCTCCTGGGGAGGGGAGGGTTCACCCCTCCACTTT.

The chain's CDR3 is CASSPDIEAPQFF. DNA for the CDR3: TGTGCCAGCTCACCAGACATTGAAGCTCCGCAGTTCTTC. V and J are TRBV18 and TRBJ2-1, with D unclear. V was cut by 2 bases and J by 12 bases, with 14 bases left in between. The CDR3 runs 13 residues. The germline V gene encodes CDR1 KGHSH and CDR2 LQKENI.

The gene calls are TRBV19 and TRBJ2-5, with TRBD1 as a possible D gene (6 bases). Trimming cost V 6 bases and J 4 bases, with 18 bases left between them. Germline CDR1 and CDR2: LNHDA and SQIVND (reference sequence). The CDR3 length is 15 residues. CDR3 nucleotides: TGTGCCAGTAGCAAACAGGGTTTGGGTGCAGAGACCCAGTACTTC. This sequence encodes CASSKQGLGAETQYF.

V and J are TRBV19 and TRBJ2-7, with 7 bases matching TRBD2. Germline V lookup: CDR1 LNHDA, CDR2 SQIVND (reference sequence). The CDR3 has 15 residues. V lost 1 base to trimming and J lost 1 base; unmatched junction nucleotides: 4. The CDR3 protein is CASSIGGTTSYEQYF. DNA of the CDR3: TGTGCCAGTAGTATAGGTGGGACTACGTCCTACGAGCAGTACTTC.

The chain is built from TRBV19 and TRBJ1-2; D is ambiguous. This CDR3 has 12 amino acids. The V gene's germline CDR1 is LNHDA and CDR2 SQIVND (reference sequence). V shed 6 bases and J shed 0 bases, with 5 bases lying between them. The CDR3 here is CASRLANYGYTF. CDR3 bases: TGTGCCAGTAGGTTAGCTAACTATGGCTACACCTTC.

CDR3 residues: CASSSSGTSGSRTDTQYF. In DNA, the CDR3 is TGTGCCAGCAGTTCTTCCGGGACTAGCGGTTCCCGCACAGATACGCAGTATTTT. The V and J genes are TRBV27 and TRBJ2-3; 11 bases align to TRBD2. The trim removed 4 bases at V and 1 base at J, leaving 10 bases unmatched. This CDR3 has 18 residues. CDR1 MNHEY and CDR2 SMNVEV come from the germline V gene (reference sequence).

The rearrangement joins TRBV6-5 to TRBJ2-7, with 11 bases identical to TRBD2. J gave up 0 bases and V 6 bases, and 4 bases lay outside the gene matches. This CDR3 spans 15 amino acids. CDR1 is MNHEY and CDR2 is SVGAGI in the germline V gene. The CDR3 DNA reads as TGTGCCAGCAGAGCTACTAGCGGGGGCTCCTACGAGCAGTACTTC. Translation gives CASRATSGGSYEQYF.

Only one count was recorded for this clone. The genes are TRBV6-6 and TRBJ2-3; 7 bases align to TRBD1. Germline CDR1 reads MNHNY; CDR2 reads SVGAGI (reference sequence). CDR3 length equals 14 residues. The junction had 4 bases not matched to a gene; V was cut back by 4 bases and J by 3 bases. The CDR3 here is CASSSPTGTDTQYF. CDR3 coding DNA: TGTGCCAGCAGTTCCCCGACAGGGACAGATACGCAGTATTTT.